Listed here are 6 T cell receptor beta chains from one sample, sequenced in a study of cytomegalovirus exposure and HLA in healthy donors. PCR was performed using 60 Vbeta and 13 Jbeta primers. TCRdb's table, derived via immunoSEQ multiplex PCR, lists solely in-frame clones and lacks some. The data contain more than 200,000 clones, almost 80% of them singletons. Sequenced sample: PBMCs. These receptors all come from a male donor in good health and CMV-seronegative.

The chain links TRBV15 to TRBJ1-5; D possibly corresponds to TRBD1 (6 bases). Germline lookup yields CDR1 LNHNV and CDR2 YYDKDF (reference sequence). The CDR3 totals 17 residues. Trimming left V 3 bases short and J 7 bases short, with 22 bases between. CDR3 sequence: CATSSPHAEGVGQPQHF. CDR3 sequence (DNA): TGTGCCACCAGCAGCCCTCACGCCGAGGGGGTGGGACAGCCCCAGCATTTT.

This rearrangement joins TRBV27 to TRBJ2-1, with 11 nucleotides matching TRBD1. With 3 bases clipped from V and 7 bases from J, the junction kept 2 bases outside the gene matches. The CDR3 spans 14 residues. The germline V gene encodes CDR1 MNHEY and CDR2 SMNVEV (reference sequence). The DNA of the CDR3 is TGTGCCAGCAGTTTGGGACAGGGGGTGAATGAGCAGTTCTTC. Protein product: CASSLGQGVNEQFF.

The gene calls are TRBV9 and TRBJ2-1, with D perhaps TRBD2 (5 bases). In germline, CDR1 is SGDLS, CDR2 YYNGEE. The V and J ends lost 0 bases and 6 bases respectively, with 10 bases between them. The CDR3 has 14 amino acids. Written as DNA, the CDR3 is TGTGCCAGCAGCGTAGGAGGGTCGGTCAATGAGCAGTTCTTC. Translating it yields CASSVGGSVNEQFF.

The rearrangement links TRBV15 to TRBJ1-2; tentatively, D is TRBD1 (5 bases). This CDR3 has 14 amino acids. Per the germline V gene, CDR1 is LNHNV and CDR2 is YYDKDF (reference sequence). Trimming removed 4 bases from V and 0 bases from J, with 9 bases in between. The CDR3 region is CATSKPGPNYGYTF. The CDR3 DNA follows: TGTGCCACCAGCAAGCCAGGGCCTAACTATGGCTACACCTTC.

This clone was detected only a few times. This rearrangement joins TRBV16 to TRBJ2-5; 9 bases map to TRBD1. The end of the DNA is better explained by TRBJ2-7, so the J call may be wrong. CDR3 size: 13 residues. Germline CDR1 reads KGHSY; CDR2 reads FQNENV. CDR3 amino acids: CASSETGGYEQYF. The CDR3 DNA sequence: TGTGCCAGCAGCGAGACAGGGGGTTACGAGCAGTACTTC.

This clone was counted only a few times. This rearrangement joins TRBV30 to TRBJ1-4; possibly TRBD1 for D (5 bases). The CDR3 has 18 amino acids. Germline CDR1 GTSNPN, CDR2 SVGIG (reference sequence). The V and J ends lost 4 bases and 4 bases respectively, with 25 bases between them. CDR3 amino acids: CAWTRTRQHPPINEKLFF. The DNA for the CDR3 is TGTGCCTGGACCAGAACCCGACAGCACCCGCCTATTAATGAAAAACTGTTTTTT.